The present T cell receptor beta chain was sequenced within a study of OX40 agonist ivuxolimab in advanced cancers. About the research overall: Patients got intravenous ivuxolimab at 0.01 to 10 mg/kg every 2 weeks.

Findings and caveats of the study: Fewer expanded clones were found on average in CD4+ than in CD8+ T cells. Low levels of normalized T-cell clonal expansion also appeared in some nonresponders.

Germline CDR1 DFQATT, CDR2 SNEGSKA (reference sequence). Trimming pared 7 bases from V and 3 bases from J, leaving 10 bases between. The CDR3 extends over 11 amino acids. Worth noting for this clone: What it binds is unknown.

The data were produced by immunoSEQ multiplex PCR, yet TCRdb's version contains in-frame clones alone and is incomplete. In the table there are 60,000 to 100,000 clones, 80% to 90% of which are singletons. Patients were ruled out by autoimmune disease history or systemic immunosuppression. The V call is TRBV20-1, the J call TRBJ2-7; D is uncertain. The sample consisted of CD4+ or CD8+ T cells sorted from blood, taken in a trial of the OX40 agonist ivuxolimab. This receptor was taken from an adult with an advanced solid tumor such as melanoma, head and neck, liver or kidney cancer. DNA for the CDR3: TGCAGTGTCCCAGGAGACTACGAGCAGTACTTC. Translation gives CSVPGDYEQYF.